This record looks at one TCR beta chain sequence and its context. Its antigen is unknown. This sample was included in a study of T cell responses to AZD1222 COVID-19 vaccine. The study's findings and limits: Compared with day 0, the breadth and depth of the Spike-specific TCR repertoire rose significantly after two doses of AZD1222. Repertoires in all cases were sampled only once the peak T cell response had passed.

TCRdb's copy holds only in-frame clones and misses some; the assay was immunoSEQ multiplex PCR. The top ten hold 8.4% of the sample, which has 90,000 to 150,000 clones, roughly 90% seen once. This CDR3 has 13 residues. CDR1 and CDR2 (germline): SGHDT, YYEEEE. The V and J ends lost 0 bases and 9 bases respectively, with 10 bases between them. This material consisted of peripheral blood, taken on day 0 of AZD1222 vaccination. This TCR was recovered from an adult in good health. The chain carries TRBV5-6 and TRBJ1-5; D remains ambiguous. The CDR3 region is CASSLAGTGPQHF. As DNA, the CDR3 is TGTGCCAGCAGCTTGGCGGGTACCGGGCCCCAGCATTTT.